This entry describes one T cell receptor beta chain. Its antigen is not yet known. The input lacks base qualities; no much larger clone sits a single base away. This sample is part of a study of blood T cell repertoires in COVID-19 (dated by TCRdb to the early 2020s). Turning to the overall study: Samples covering the acute and convalescent phases of COVID-19 were provided by collaborators in the United States, Italy and Spain. The material from the prospective study consisted of cDNA or gDNA derived from T cells, B-cell-depleted T cells, or PBMCs. Deeply sampled blood TCRbeta repertoires from subjects exposed to, actively infected with, or recovered from COVID-19 were included in the dataset. The repertoires were made available in a free public database intended to serve as a resource for research on the immune response to SARS-CoV-2. The samples were drawn from two sources: the first 160 participants of the ongoing ImmuneRACE study, and fewer than 1,500 subjects contributed by 6 global collaborators. Sample metadata almost always included a de-identified subject ID, COVID-19 status, age in years and sex. HLA class I and class II types, where available, came from metadata supplied by the sample provider rather than from assay-based typing. Findings and caveats that apply to the study as a whole: How much clinical and demographic metadata was included differed by source and by participant, and the metadata was provided uncurated.

Each collaborating institution followed its own protocols to collect whole blood in K2EDTA tubes. For TCRbeta analysis, collaborators shipped samples as frozen whole blood, isolated PBMCs, or DNA extracted from either of those sample types. TCRbeta CDR3 regions were amplified from genomic DNA by means of the immunoSEQ Assay, a bias-controlled multiplex PCR. For the original study's pipeline: Within the assay, amplification of reference gene primers was used to estimate how many nucleated cells each sample contained. To quantify the absolute abundance of each unique TCRbeta CDR3 rearrangement, sequence reads were collapsed and filtered. For each sample, productive Simpson clonality was calculated by taking the square root of Simpson's diversity index across productive rearrangements. Not all clones reach the TCRdb copy of this immuneACCESS table, which keeps in-frame sequences only. Checked studies attribute under half of the gap to unresolved V genes and leave the rest unexplained. The V and J calls and the clone size are those of that table, but D and trimming were determined from the DNA. The sample table contains about 220,000 clones; only one count was recorded for 80% to 90% of them. The ten largest clones take up roughly a tenth of the sample.

For CDR1 and CDR2, the germline V gene lists MGHRA and YSYEKL. Its CDR3 holds 18 amino acids, cysteine through phenylalanine. CDR3 DNA is the only sequence kept; it has 54 bases, read in frame from the first base. V is cut back by 0 bases and J by 3 bases, with 7 bases in the junction unmatched. The receptor was isolated from a man aged 45 to 65 with active or convalescent COVID-19. The V and J segments used are TRBV4-1 and TRBJ2-1; TRBD1 fits 11 bases in the junction. Sequenced material: peripheral blood. The CDR3 amino acid sequence is: CASSQETWTGGYYNEQFF. The nucleotide sequence reads TGCGCCAGCAGCCAAGAGACGTGGACAGGGGGCTACTACAATGAGCAGTTCTTC.